The source of this T cell receptor beta chain is a study of vaccination and CD4 T cells after COVID-19. This clonotype was counted a few times. The antigen is not known. Unmatched junction bases numbered 1, after V lost 5 bases and J lost 1 base. The V gene's germline CDR1 is LNHNV and CDR2 YYDKDF (reference sequence). The CDR3 covers 15 residues. With the Oncomine TCR Beta short-read assay, DNA from cultured CD4+ T cells was sequenced. From cultured CD4+ T cells, genomic DNA was extracted. MiXCR, run by TCRdb on the PCR reads, gives a single entry per CDR3 protein. The sample shows about 3,700 distinct CDR3 sequences, 20% of them seen only once. Treatment: approximately nine-day PBMC culture with coronavirus spike peptide pools or control peptides (ViraFEST assay). The ViraFEST method relied on peptide pools to expand antigen-specific T cells, followed by TCR sequencing.

Sequencing input: CD4+ T cells from blood, cultured in vitro. The V and J genes are TRBV15 and TRBJ2-3; 12 bases map to TRBD2. The origin of this receptor is a human donor who had recovered from COVID-19. CDR3 sequence reads: CATSRTSGGTDTQYF. The CDR3 DNA reads TGTGCCACCAGCCGGACTAGCGGGGGCACAGATACGCAGTATTTT. Full variable domain (remainder filled in from reference TRBV15 and TRBJ2-3): DAMVIQNPRYQVTQFGKPVTLSCSQTLNHNVMYWYQQKSSQAPKLLFHYYDKDFNNEADTPDNFQSRRPNTSFCFLDIRSPGLGDTAMYLCATSRTSGGTDTQYFGPGTRLTVL.